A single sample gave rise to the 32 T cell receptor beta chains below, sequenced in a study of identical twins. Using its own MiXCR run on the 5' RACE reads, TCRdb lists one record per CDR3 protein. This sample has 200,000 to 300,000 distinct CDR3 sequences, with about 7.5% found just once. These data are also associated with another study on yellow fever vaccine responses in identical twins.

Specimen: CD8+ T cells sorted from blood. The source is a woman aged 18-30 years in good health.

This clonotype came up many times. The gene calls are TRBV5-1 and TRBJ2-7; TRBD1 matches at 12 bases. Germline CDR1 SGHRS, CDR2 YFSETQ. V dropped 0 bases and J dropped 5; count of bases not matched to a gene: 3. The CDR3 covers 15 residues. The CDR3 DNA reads TGCGCCAGCAGCTTGGAGGGGACAGGGGGCGACGAGCAGTACTTC. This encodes CASSLEGTGGDEQYF.

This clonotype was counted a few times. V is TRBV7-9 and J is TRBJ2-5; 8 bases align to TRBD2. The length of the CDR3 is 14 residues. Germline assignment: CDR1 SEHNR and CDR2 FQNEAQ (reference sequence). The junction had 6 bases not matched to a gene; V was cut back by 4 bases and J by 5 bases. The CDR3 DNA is TGTGCCAGCAGCTCCGTAGCGGGACGGGAGACCCAGTACTTC. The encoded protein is CASSSVAGRETQYF.

CDR3 amino acids: CASGGTSGRALYEQYF. The CDR3 DNA sequence: TGTGCCAGCGGAGGGACTAGCGGGAGGGCCCTCTACGAGCAGTACTTC. This chain connects TRBV28 to TRBJ2-7, with 16 positions matching TRBD2. CDR3 length: 16 amino acids. Trimming cost V 8 bases and J 3 bases; bases outside gene matches: 7. CDR1 MDHEN and CDR2 SYDVKM come from the germline V gene. Based on the CDR3 plus reference TRBV28 and TRBJ2-7, the full variable domain is DVKVTQSSRYLVKRTGEKVFLECVQDMDHENMFWYRQDPGLGLRLIYFSYDVKMKEKGDIPEGYSVSREKKERFSLILESASTNQTSMYLCASGGTSGRALYEQYFGPGTRLTVT.

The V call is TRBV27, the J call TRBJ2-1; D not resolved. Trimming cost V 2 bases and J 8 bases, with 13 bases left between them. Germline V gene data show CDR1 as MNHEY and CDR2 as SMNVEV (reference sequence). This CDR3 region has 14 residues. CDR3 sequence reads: CASSLRYRADEQFF. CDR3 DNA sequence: TGTGCCAGCAGTTTAAGGTATAGGGCCGATGAGCAGTTCTTC.

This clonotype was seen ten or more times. The CDR3 DNA reads as TGTGCCAGCAGCGTGGGTGTTGGGGGCTACGAGCAGTACTTC. Amino acid sequence: CASSVGVGGYEQYF. This chain joins TRBV9 and TRBJ2-7; D may match TRBD1 or TRBD2 (5 bases each). CDR1 is SGDLS and CDR2 is YYNGEE in the germline V gene. The CDR3 sequence is 14 residues long. V was trimmed by 2 bases and J by 3 bases, leaving 12 bases between them. The full variable domain, with the rest looked up from reference TRBV9 and TRBJ2-7, is DSGVTQTPKHLITATGQRVTLRCSPRSGDLSVYWYQQSLDQGLQFLIQYYNGEERAKGNILERFSAQQFPDLHSELNLSSLELGDSALYFCASSVGVGGYEQYFGPGTRLTVT.

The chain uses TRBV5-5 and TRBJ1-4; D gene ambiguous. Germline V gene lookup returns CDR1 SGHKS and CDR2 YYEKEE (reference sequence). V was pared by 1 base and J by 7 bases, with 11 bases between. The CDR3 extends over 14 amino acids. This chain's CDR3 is CASSLRRFGEKLFF. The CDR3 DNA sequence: TGTGCCAGCAGCTTGCGGAGGTTCGGTGAAAAACTGTTTTTT.

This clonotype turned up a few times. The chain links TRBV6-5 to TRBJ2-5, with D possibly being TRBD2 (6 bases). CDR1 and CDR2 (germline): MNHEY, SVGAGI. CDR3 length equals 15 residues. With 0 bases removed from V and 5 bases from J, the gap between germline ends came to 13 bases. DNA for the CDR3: TGTGCCAGCAGTTACTCTCCAGCGGCGGGGGAGACCCAGTACTTC. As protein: CASSYSPAAGETQYF.

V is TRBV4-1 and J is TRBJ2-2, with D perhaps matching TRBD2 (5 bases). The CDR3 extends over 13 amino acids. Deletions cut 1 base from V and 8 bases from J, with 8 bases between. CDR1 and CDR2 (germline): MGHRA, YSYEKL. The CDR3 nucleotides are TGCGCCAGCAGCCAAGGAGGGCCAGGGGAGCTGTTTTTT. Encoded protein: CASSQGGPGELFF.

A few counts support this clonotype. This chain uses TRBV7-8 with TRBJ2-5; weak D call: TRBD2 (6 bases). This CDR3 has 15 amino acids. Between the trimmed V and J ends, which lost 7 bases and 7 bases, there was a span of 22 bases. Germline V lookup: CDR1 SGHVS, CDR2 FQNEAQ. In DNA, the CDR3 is TGTGCCAGCACCGAACGGTGGGATTCCGGGGGGACCCAGTACTTC. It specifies CASTERWDSGGTQYF.

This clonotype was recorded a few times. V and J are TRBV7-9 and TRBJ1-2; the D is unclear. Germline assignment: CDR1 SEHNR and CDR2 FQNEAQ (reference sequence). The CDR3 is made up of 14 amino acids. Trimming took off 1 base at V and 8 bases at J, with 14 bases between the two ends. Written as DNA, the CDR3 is TGTGCCAGCAGCTTAGGGACGGATTATAGAGGCTACACCTTC. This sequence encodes CASSLGTDYRGYTF.

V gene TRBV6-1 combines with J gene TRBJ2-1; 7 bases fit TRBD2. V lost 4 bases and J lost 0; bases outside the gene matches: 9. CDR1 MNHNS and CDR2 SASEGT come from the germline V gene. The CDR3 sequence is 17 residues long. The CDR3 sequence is CASSGMASGSSYNEQFF. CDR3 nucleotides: TGTGCCAGCAGTGGAATGGCTAGCGGTAGCTCCTACAATGAGCAGTTCTTC.

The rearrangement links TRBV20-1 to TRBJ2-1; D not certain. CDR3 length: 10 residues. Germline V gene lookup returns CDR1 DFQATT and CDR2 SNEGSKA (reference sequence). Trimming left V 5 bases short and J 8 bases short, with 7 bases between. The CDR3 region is CSAPRHEQFF. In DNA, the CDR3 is TGCAGTGCTCCGAGACATGAGCAGTTCTTC.

This CDR3 is CASSYTAQGSRNEQFF. The CDR3 coding sequence is TGTGCCAGCAGTTACACCGCCCAGGGGAGTAGGAATGAGCAGTTCTTC. This rearrangement joins TRBV6-5 to TRBJ2-1; D possibly corresponds to TRBD1 (6 bases). V gave up 2 bases and J gave up 7 bases, with 18 bases separating them. This CDR3 has 16 residues. Germline CDR1 MNHEY, CDR2 SVGAGI.

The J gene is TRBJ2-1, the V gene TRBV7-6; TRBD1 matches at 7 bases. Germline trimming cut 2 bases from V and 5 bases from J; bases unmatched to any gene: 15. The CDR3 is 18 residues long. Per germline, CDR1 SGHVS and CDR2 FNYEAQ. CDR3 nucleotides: TGTGCCAGCAGCTTATACCCCATAACAAGGGGGCACCACAATGAGCAGTTCTTC. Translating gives CASSLYPITRGHHNEQFF.

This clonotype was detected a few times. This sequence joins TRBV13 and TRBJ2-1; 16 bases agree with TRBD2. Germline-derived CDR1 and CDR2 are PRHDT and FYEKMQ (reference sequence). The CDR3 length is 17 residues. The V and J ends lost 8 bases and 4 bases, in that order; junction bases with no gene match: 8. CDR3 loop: CASAGTSGGALYNEQFF. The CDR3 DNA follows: TGTGCCAGCGCCGGGACTAGCGGGGGGGCCCTTTACAATGAGCAGTTCTTC.

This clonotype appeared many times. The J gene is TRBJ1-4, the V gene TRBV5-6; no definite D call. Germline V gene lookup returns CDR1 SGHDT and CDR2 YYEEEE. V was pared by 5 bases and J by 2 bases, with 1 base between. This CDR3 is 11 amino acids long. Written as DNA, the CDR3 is TGTGCCAGCAGGACTAATGAAAAACTGTTTTTT. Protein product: CASRTNEKLFF.

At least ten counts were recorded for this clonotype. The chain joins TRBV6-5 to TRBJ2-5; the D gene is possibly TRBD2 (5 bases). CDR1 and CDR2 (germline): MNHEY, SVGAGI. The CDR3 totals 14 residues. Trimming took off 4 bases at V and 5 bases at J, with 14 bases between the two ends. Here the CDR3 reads CASSSLRDRETQYF. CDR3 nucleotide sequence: TGTGCCAGCAGTTCCCTTCGGGATCGGGAGACCCAGTACTTC.

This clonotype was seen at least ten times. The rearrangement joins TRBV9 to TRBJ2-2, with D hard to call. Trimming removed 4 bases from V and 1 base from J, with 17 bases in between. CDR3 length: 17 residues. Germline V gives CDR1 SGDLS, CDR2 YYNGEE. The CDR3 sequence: CASSTPVVVLNTGELFF. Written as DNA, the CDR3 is TGTGCCAGCAGCACCCCCGTGGTCGTATTGAACACCGGGGAGCTGTTTTTT.

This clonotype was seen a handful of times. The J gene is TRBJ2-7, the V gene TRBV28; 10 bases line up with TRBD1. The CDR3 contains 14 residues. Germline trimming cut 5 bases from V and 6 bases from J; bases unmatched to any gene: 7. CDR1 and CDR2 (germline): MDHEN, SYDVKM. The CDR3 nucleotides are TGTGCCAGCAGTACCGGGACAGGGGCGTTCGAGCAGTACGTC. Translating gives CASSTGTGAFEQYV.

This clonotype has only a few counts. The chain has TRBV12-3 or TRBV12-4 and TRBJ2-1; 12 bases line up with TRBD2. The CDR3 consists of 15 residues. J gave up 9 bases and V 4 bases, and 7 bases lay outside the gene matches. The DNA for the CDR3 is TGTGCCAGCAGTTATCCTAGCGGGAGGGGGGCTGAGCAGTTCTTC. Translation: CASSYPSGRGAEQFF.

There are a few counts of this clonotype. The CDR3 sequence is CASSGTSEGTDTQYF. For the CDR3, the DNA is TGTGCCAGCAGCGGAACTAGCGAGGGTACAGATACGCAGTATTTT. The chain couples TRBV27 to TRBJ2-3; 7 nucleotides agree with TRBD2. Germline CDR1 and CDR2: MNHEY and SMNVEV (reference sequence). V gave up 6 bases and J gave up 3 bases; unmatched junction bases: 9. CDR3 size: 15 residues.

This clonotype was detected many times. CDR3 region: CASSLSRGPRQETQYF. CDR3 DNA sequence: TGTGCCAGCAGTTTATCCCGGGGGCCTAGGCAAGAGACCCAGTACTTC. The rearrangement joins TRBV28 to TRBJ2-5; TRBD1 or TRBD2 may be the D gene (6 bases each). V was cut by 1 base and J by 2 bases, with 14 bases left in between. There are 16 residues in the CDR3. Germline CDR1 MDHEN, CDR2 SYDVKM.

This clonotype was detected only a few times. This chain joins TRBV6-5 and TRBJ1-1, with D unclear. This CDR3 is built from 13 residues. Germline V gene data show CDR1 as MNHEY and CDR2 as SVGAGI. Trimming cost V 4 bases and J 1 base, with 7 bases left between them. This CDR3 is CASSSTQNTEAFF. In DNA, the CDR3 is TGTGCCAGCAGTTCCACACAGAACACTGAAGCTTTCTTT.

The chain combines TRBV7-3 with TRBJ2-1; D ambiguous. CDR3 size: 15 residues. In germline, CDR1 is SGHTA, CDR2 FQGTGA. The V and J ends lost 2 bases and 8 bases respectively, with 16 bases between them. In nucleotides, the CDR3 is TGTGCCAGCAGCTTAGGGGTCGGCACCCTGGATGAGCAGTTCTTC. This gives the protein CASSLGVGTLDEQFF.

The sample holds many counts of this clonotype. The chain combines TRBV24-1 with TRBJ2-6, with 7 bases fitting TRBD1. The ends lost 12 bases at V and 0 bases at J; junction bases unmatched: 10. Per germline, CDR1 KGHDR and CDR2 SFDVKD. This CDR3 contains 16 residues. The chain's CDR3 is CAVRDSGPSGANVLTF. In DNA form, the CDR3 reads TGTGCCGTTCGGGACAGTGGACCCTCTGGGGCCAACGTCCTGACTTTC.

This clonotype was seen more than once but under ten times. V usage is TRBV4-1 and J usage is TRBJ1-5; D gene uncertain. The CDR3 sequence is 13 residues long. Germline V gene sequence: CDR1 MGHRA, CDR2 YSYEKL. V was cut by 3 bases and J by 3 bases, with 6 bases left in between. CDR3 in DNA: TGCGCCAGCAGCCAGCTGACCAATCAGCCCCAGCATTTT. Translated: CASSQLTNQPQHF.

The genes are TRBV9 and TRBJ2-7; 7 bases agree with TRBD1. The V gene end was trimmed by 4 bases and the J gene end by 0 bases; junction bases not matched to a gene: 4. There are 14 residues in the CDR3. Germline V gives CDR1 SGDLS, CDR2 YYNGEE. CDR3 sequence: CASSPWDSSYEQYF. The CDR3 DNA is TGTGCCAGCAGCCCTTGGGACAGCTCCTACGAGCAGTACTTC.

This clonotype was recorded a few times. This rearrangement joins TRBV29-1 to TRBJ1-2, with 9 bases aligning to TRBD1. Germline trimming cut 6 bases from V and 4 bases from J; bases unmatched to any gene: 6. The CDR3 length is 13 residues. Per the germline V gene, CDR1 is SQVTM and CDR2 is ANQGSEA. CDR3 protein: CSVGQGPLYGYTF. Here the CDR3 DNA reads TGCAGCGTGGGACAGGGTCCCCTCTATGGCTACACCTTC.

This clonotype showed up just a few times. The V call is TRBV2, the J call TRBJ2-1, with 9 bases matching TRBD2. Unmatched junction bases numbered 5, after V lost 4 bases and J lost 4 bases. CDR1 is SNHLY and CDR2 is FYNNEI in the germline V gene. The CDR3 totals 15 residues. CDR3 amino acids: CASSVAGELYNEQFF. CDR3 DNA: TGTGCCAGCAGTGTAGCGGGGGAGCTTTACAATGAGCAGTTCTTC.

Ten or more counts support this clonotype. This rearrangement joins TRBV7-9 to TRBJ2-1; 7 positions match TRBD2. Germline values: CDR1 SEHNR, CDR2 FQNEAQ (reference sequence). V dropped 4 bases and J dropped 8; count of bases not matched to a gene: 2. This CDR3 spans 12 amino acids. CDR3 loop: CASSSRGDEQFF. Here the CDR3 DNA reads TGTGCCAGCAGCTCTCGGGGGGATGAGCAGTTCTTC.

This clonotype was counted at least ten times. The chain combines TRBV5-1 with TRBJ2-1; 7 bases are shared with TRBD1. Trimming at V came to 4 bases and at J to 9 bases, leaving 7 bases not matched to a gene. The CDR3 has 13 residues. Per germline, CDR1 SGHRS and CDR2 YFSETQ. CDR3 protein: CASSPYRGGEQFF. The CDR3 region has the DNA TGCGCCAGCAGCCCCTACAGGGGTGGTGAGCAGTTCTTC.

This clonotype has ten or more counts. The CDR3 DNA sequence: TGTGCCAGCAGCCCCACGGATCAGCCCCAGCATTTT. It encodes CASSPTDQPQHF. The rearrangement links TRBV12-3 or TRBV12-4 to TRBJ1-5; no clear D. Trimming stripped 6 bases from V and 5 bases from J, with 8 bases between. This CDR3 spans 12 amino acids.